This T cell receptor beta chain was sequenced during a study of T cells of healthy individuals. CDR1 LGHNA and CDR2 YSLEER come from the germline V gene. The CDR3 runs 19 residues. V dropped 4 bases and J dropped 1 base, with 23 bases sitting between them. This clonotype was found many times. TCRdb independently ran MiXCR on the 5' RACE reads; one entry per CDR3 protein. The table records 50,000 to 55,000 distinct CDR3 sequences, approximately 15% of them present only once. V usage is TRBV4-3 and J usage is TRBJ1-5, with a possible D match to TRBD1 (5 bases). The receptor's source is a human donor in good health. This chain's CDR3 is CASSPKRPGLLGSNQPQHF. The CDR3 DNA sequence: TGCGCCAGCAGCCCCAAACGGCCAGGGCTCCTAGGGAGCAATCAGCCCCAGCATTTT.